This is a list of T cell receptor beta chains from one sample in a study of cytomegalovirus exposure and HLA in healthy donors. Libraries were prepared by immunoSEQ multiplex PCR; TCRdb keeps only in-frame clonotypes and omits some of them. The data hold 150,000 or so clones, with 60% to 80% observed a single time. Sequenced sample: PBMCs. These receptors came from a man in his fifties in good health and CMV-seropositive. Each CDR3 is given with its conserved first and last residue. A D gene is named only where the DNA matches it firmly. The listing skips clone size in some rows; elsewhere it reads once, few, many or a size class.

>TRBJ2-7|.|TRBV7-9|TRBD1
CASSNSIGTGIREQYF
TGTGCCAGCAGCAACTCCATCGGGACAGGGATCCGCGAGCAGTACTTC
>TRBJ2-2|few|TRBV18|.
CASSQPGTTTGELFF
TGTGCCAGCTCACAACCCGGGACAACGACCGGGGAGCTGTTTTTT
>TRBJ1-2|.|TRBV5-1|TRBD1
CASSLGGQGRNYGYTF
TGCGCCAGCAGCTTGGGCGGACAGGGCCGTAACTATGGCTACACCTTC
>TRBJ1-1|many|TRBV5-6|TRBD1
CASSLGTGDTEAFF
TGTGCCAGCAGCTTGGGGACAGGGGACACTGAAGCTTTCTTT
>TRBJ2-5|.|TRBV2|.
CASSDHQAQETQYF
TGTGCCAGCAGTGACCATCAGGCCCAAGAGACCCAGTACTTC
>TRBJ2-2|few|TRBV6-5|.
CASSYSYRGGELFF
TGTGCCAGCAGTTACTCGTATCGAGGCGGGGAGCTGTTTTTT
>TRBJ2-1|.|TRBV4-1|TRBD2
CASSQAGGPPEQFF
TGCGCCAGCAGCCAAGCGGGGGGGCCACCTGAGCAGTTCTTC
>TRBJ2-7|.|TRBV7-2|TRBD2
CASSPLAGTYEQYF
TGTGCCAGCAGCCCCTTAGCGGGCACCTACGAGCAGTACTTC
>TRBJ2-2|few|TRBV15|.
CATSRGKRTLNTGELFF
TGTGCCACCAGCAGAGGGAAGAGGACACTTAACACCGGGGAGCTGTTTTTT
>TRBJ1-2|.|TRBV28|.
CASSLYGGYGYTF
TGTGCCAGCAGTTTATACGGCGGCTATGGCTACACCTTC
>TRBJ2-2|.|TRBV5-4|TRBD2
CASSPTSGANTGELFF
TGTGCCAGCAGCCCAACTAGCGGGGCGAACACCGGGGAGCTGTTTTTT
>TRBJ2-3|.|TRBV12-5|TRBD1
CASGRGTDRTDTQYF
TGTGCTAGTGGGAGGGGGACAGACCGCACAGATACGCAGTATTTT
>TRBJ2-7|.|TRBV28|.
CASSLSARVGEQYF
TGTGCCAGCAGTTTATCCGCCAGGGTAGGCGAGCAGTACTTC
>TRBJ1-5|.|TRBV5-6|TRBD1
CASSSRRQGFNQPQHF
TGTGCCAGCAGCTCTCGGCGACAGGGCTTCAATCAGCCCCAGCATTTT
>TRBJ1-5|.|TRBV9|.
CASSAQGLSNQPQHF
TGTGCCAGCAGCGCGCAGGGGCTTAGCAATCAGCCCCAGCATTTT
>TRBJ2-1|.|TRBV2|.
CASRTVPGEQFF
TGTGCCAGCAGAACAGTCCCGGGGGAGCAGTTCTTC
>TRBJ2-2|.|TRBV7-7|.
CASSLVGGSVGELFF
TGTGCCAGCAGCTTAGTTGGGGGCTCCGTCGGGGAGCTGTTTTTT
>TRBJ2-5|.|TRBV7-2|.
CASSLGQWVYETQYF
TGTGCCAGCAGCCTCGGACAGTGGGTGTATGAGACCCAGTACTTC
>TRBJ2-3|.|TRBV7-3|TRBD2
CASSLAGGKTDTQYF
TGTGCCAGCAGCTTAGCGGGGGGGAAGACAGATACGCAGTATTTT
>TRBJ2-2|.|TRBV5-1|TRBD2
CASSLVGGAGTGELFF
TGCGCCAGCAGCTTGGTCGGGGGGGCCGGCACCGGGGAGCTGTTTTTT